The following is a TCR beta chain sequence with its context. Germline loops: CDR1 SGHRS, CDR2 YFSETQ. Trimming pared 1 base from V and 0 bases from J, leaving 20 bases between. This CDR3 region has 19 residues. Clones were read by immunoSEQ multiplex PCR, and TCRdb kept only the in-frame ones, dropping some. The table lists some 150,000 clones, just under 95% of them singletons, with roughly 5% in the top ten. The data originate from a study of T cell responses to AZD1222 COVID-19 vaccine. The sample was peripheral blood, taken on day 0 of AZD1222 vaccination. The chain employs TRBV5-1 and TRBJ2-4; D is perhaps TRBD2 (6 bases). The TCR comes from an adult in good health. The CDR3 sequence: CASSLRFLRGSLAKNIQYF. The CDR3, as DNA: TGCGCCAGCAGCTTGCGGTTCCTCCGGGGGAGCCTAGCCAAAAACATTCAGTACTTC.